These 30 T cell receptor beta chains were sequenced from one sample in a study of cytomegalovirus exposure and HLA in healthy donors. 13 Jbeta primers and 60 Vbeta primers were used for the PCR. The repertoire was sequenced with immunoSEQ multiplex PCR; TCRdb's copy has only in-frame clones and lacks some. Among about 160,000 clones listed, roughly 75% were seen once. Sequenced: PBMCs. The origin of the receptors is a female donor in good health and CMV-seronegative.

The chain has TRBV20-1 and TRBJ2-1; D is perhaps TRBD2 (6 bases). The V and J ends lost 4 bases and 10 bases respectively, with 11 bases between them. The CDR3 covers 11 residues. Germline lookup yields CDR1 DFQATT and CDR2 SNEGSKA (reference sequence). CDR3 sequence (DNA): TGCAGTGCTACGGGGGTTGGGGAGCAGTTCTTC. It codes for CSATGVGEQFF.

The chain recombines TRBV18 with TRBJ1-5, with 9 bases that match TRBD1. This CDR3 spans 16 amino acids. V lost 1 base to trimming and J lost 10 bases; unmatched junction nucleotides: 11. Per the germline V gene, CDR1 is KGHSH and CDR2 is LQKENI. CDR3 sequence reads: CASSPRGQGSVPPQHF. In nucleotides, the CDR3 is TGTGCCAGCTCACCACGGGGACAGGGTTCCGTTCCCCCCCAGCATTTT.

CDR3 amino acids: CASSLPGSYNEQFF. The CDR3 nucleotides are TGTGCCAGCAGCCTTCCAGGCTCCTACAATGAGCAGTTCTTC. V gene TRBV5-8 combines with J gene TRBJ2-1; D is ambiguous. The germline V gene has CDR1 SGHTS and CDR2 YDEGEE. This CDR3 is 14 amino acids long. V gave up 4 bases and J gave up 0 bases, with 8 bases separating them.

This clone was picked up a small number of times. The chain joins TRBV2 to TRBJ1-6, with TRBD1 matching 10 bases. With 6 bases clipped from V and 9 bases from J, the junction kept 5 bases outside the gene matches. This CDR3 region has 14 residues. Germline assignment: CDR1 SNHLY and CDR2 FYNNEI. The DNA of the CDR3 is TGTGCCAGCAGGGGACAGGGGCGGAGTTCACCCCTCCACTTT. Amino acid sequence: CASRGQGRSSPLHF.

This clone has more than one count but fewer than ten. This chain uses TRBV5-4 with TRBJ2-1; 7 positions agree with TRBD1. The trim removed 4 bases at V and 6 bases at J, leaving 10 bases unmatched. From germline, CDR1 is SGHNT and CDR2 YYREEE (reference sequence). The CDR3 totals 15 residues. CDR3: CASSTAGTVSNEQFF. The CDR3 DNA is TGTGCCAGCAGCACCGCCGGGACAGTCAGCAATGAGCAGTTCTTC.

The rearrangement uses TRBV30 and TRBJ2-7; possible D gene TRBD1, 6 bases. Per the germline V gene, CDR1 is GTSNPN and CDR2 is SVGIG (reference sequence). The CDR3 has 15 residues. Deletions cut 5 bases from V and 1 base from J, with 18 bases between. CDR3 DNA: TGTGCCTGGGGGGGCGGGCTCACGATTTCCTACGAGCAGTACTTC. Amino acid sequence: CAWGGGLTISYEQYF.

The V and J genes are TRBV15 and TRBJ2-1; D remains unclear. CDR1 and CDR2 from the germline V gene are LNHNV and YYDKDF (reference sequence). The germline V and J ends were trimmed by 0 bases and 0 bases, with 9 bases remaining between them. CDR3 length equals 16 residues. The CDR3 loop reads CATSREAASSYNEQFF. The CDR3 DNA is TGTGCCACCAGCAGAGAGGCAGCTAGCTCCTACAATGAGCAGTTCTTC.

This chain joins TRBV5-1 and TRBJ2-7, with D unresolved. Trimming shortened V by 0 bases and J by 4 bases, and 11 bases separated the two germline ends. Germline assignment: CDR1 SGHRS and CDR2 YFSETQ. This CDR3 spans 14 amino acids. The CDR3 sequence: CASSLDSSSYEQYF. The CDR3 DNA sequence: TGCGCCAGCAGCTTGGACAGCAGCTCTTACGAGCAGTACTTC.

The chain links TRBV5-1 to TRBJ2-7, with D unclear. Trimming cost V 0 bases and J 1 base, with 8 bases left between them. From germline, CDR1 is SGHRS and CDR2 YFSETQ. The CDR3 sequence is 14 residues long. The CDR3 DNA reads TGCGCCAGCAGCTTGGTAGTCGATTCCTACGAGCAGTACTTC. Amino acid sequence: CASSLVVDSYEQYF.

The chain is built from TRBV5-1 and TRBJ1-1; perhaps TRBD1 as D (6 bases). CDR1 and CDR2 from the germline V gene are SGHRS and YFSETQ. The CDR3 is 15 residues long. V shed 5 bases and J shed 3 bases, with 17 bases lying between them. Here the CDR3 reads CASRPPQGRDTEAFF. The CDR3 bases are TGCGCCAGCAGACCGCCACAGGGACGAGACACTGAAGCTTTCTTT.

The genes are TRBV7-2 and TRBJ2-1, with TRBD1 matching over 8 bases. The CDR3 is made up of 18 amino acids. The ends lost 1 base at V and 10 bases at J; junction bases unmatched: 18. CDR1 and CDR2 (germline): SGHTA, FQGNSA. The CDR3 loop is CASSLVLLRTGISGEQFF. The DNA of the CDR3 is TGTGCCAGCAGCTTAGTCCTCCTTAGGACAGGGATCTCGGGGGAGCAGTTCTTC.

The chain uses TRBV4-2 and TRBJ2-7; 9 bases fit TRBD1. The J segment lost 6 bases and the V segment lost 0 bases, leaving 9 bases of the junction unmatched. This CDR3 has 16 amino acids. Germline CDR1 and CDR2: LGHNA and YNFKEQ. CDR3 bases: TGTGCCAGCAGCCAAGATCGTACAGGGGGCTTGGGCGAGCAGTACTTC. It codes for CASSQDRTGGLGEQYF.

The J gene is TRBJ1-2, the V gene TRBV29-1; possible D gene TRBD1, 5 bases. The CDR3 extends over 14 amino acids. Germline CDR1 SQVTM, CDR2 ANQGSEA. V lost 0 bases to trimming and J lost 6 bases, with 14 bases between them. The CDR3 nucleotides are TGCAGCGTTGAAGATCGAGGGGCGGGGGATGGCTACACCTTC. Amino acids: CSVEDRGAGDGYTF.

The V gene is TRBV6-5, the J gene TRBJ2-4; 8 bases agree with TRBD1. The germline gives CDR1 MNHEY, CDR2 SVGAGI. The V gene end was trimmed by 4 bases and the J gene end by 5 bases; junction bases not matched to a gene: 10. There are 16 residues in the CDR3. The DNA of the CDR3 is TGTGCCAGCAGTTTTGTCAGGGGGCCTGCCGAAAACATTCAGTACTTC. Translation: CASSFVRGPAENIQYF.

The CDR3 region is CASSQRTGPGELFF. CDR3 coding DNA: TGTGCCAGCAGTCAACGAACAGGACCCGGGGAGCTGTTTTTT. The chain is built from TRBV27 and TRBJ2-2, with TRBD1 as a possible D gene (5 bases). The V gene's germline CDR1 is MNHEY and CDR2 SMNVEV (reference sequence). This CDR3 has 14 amino acids. The V gene lost 5 bases and the J gene lost 6 bases, with 13 bases spanning the gap.

The J gene is TRBJ1-2, the V gene TRBV30; perhaps TRBD1 as D (6 bases). The CDR3 consists of 14 residues. Germline values: CDR1 GTSNPN, CDR2 SVGIG (reference sequence). V was pared by 3 bases and J by 5 bases, with 16 bases between. The DNA of the CDR3 is TGTGCCTGGAGCCGCACAGGGCTTACATATGGCTACACCTTC. It yields the protein CAWSRTGLTYGYTF.

This clone was picked up one time. The chain joins TRBV5-6 to TRBJ1-3, with TRBD1 as a possible D gene (6 bases). V lost 0 bases and J 4 bases, leaving 11 bases between the germline ends. The CDR3 sequence is 15 residues long. Per germline, CDR1 SGHDT and CDR2 YYEEEE. As DNA, the CDR3 is TGTGCCAGCAGCTTGGTTGGCCAGGGGGGAAACACCATATATTTT. As protein: CASSLVGQGGNTIYF.

This rearrangement joins TRBV27 to TRBJ2-5; D is perhaps TRBD1 (5 bases). Near its end, the DNA agrees better with TRBJ2-7, so the J call may be wrong. Germline V gene data show CDR1 as MNHEY and CDR2 as SMNVEV (reference sequence). The CDR3 is 11 amino acids. CDR3 loop: CAAGSSYEQYF. As DNA, the CDR3 is TGTGCCGCAGGGTCTTCCTACGAGCAGTACTTC.

This rearrangement joins TRBV4-2 to TRBJ2-3; no definite D call. V shed 1 base and J shed 11 bases, with 7 bases lying between them. The CDR3 sequence is 11 residues long. The germline V gene encodes CDR1 LGHNA and CDR2 YNFKEQ. The chain's CDR3 is CASSQGVEQYF. CDR3 in DNA: TGTGCCAGCAGCCAAGGCGTAGAGCAGTATTTT.

The chain's CDR3 is CAISEVRVEKLFF. CDR3 nucleotides: TGTGCCATCAGTGAGGTGAGGGTGGAGAAACTGTTTTTT. The chain employs TRBV10-3 and TRBJ1-4; no definite D call. The CDR3 is 13 amino acids. From germline, CDR1 is ENHRY and CDR2 SYGVKD. V was shortened by 2 bases and J by 11 bases, with 12 bases between the two germline ends.

This rearrangement joins TRBV5-4 to TRBJ2-7; D unclear. The CDR3 is 15 amino acids. Germline CDR1 reads SGHNT; CDR2 reads YYREEE (reference sequence). Trimming cost V 0 bases and J 2 bases, with 12 bases left between them. CDR3 amino acids: CASSLVAGTTYEQYF. DNA for the CDR3: TGTGCCAGCAGCTTGGTAGCCGGTACCACCTACGAGCAGTACTTC.

This rearrangement joins TRBV28 to TRBJ2-7; D remains ambiguous. This CDR3 spans 13 amino acids. V was cut by 3 bases and J by 0 bases, with 6 bases left in between. Germline V gene sequence: CDR1 MDHEN, CDR2 SYDVKM. Written as DNA, the CDR3 is TGTGCCAGCAGTTTGGCCCACTCCTACGAGCAGTACTTC. This codes for CASSLAHSYEQYF.

J is TRBJ1-3 and V is TRBV18, with D possibly matching TRBD1 (5 bases). Germline CDR1 KGHSH, CDR2 LQKENI. Trimming cost V 5 bases and J 1 base, with 9 bases left between them. CDR3 size: 14 residues. DNA of the CDR3: TGTGCCAGCTCAGGTACAGGATCTGGAAACACCATATATTTT. This gives the protein CASSGTGSGNTIYF.

J is TRBJ2-7 and V is TRBV4-1; D may be TRBD2 (7 bases). Germline V gives CDR1 MGHRA, CDR2 YSYEKL. This CDR3 is 15 amino acids long. The ends were cut back, 4 bases at V and 5 bases at J, with 18 bases in the middle. DNA for the CDR3: TGCGCCAGCAGCCCCCCGGGGGGAGGGGGTCACGAGCAGTACTTC. It specifies CASSPPGGGGHEQYF.

The V call is TRBV6-5, the J call TRBJ2-4; no firm D call. Germline V lookup: CDR1 MNHEY, CDR2 SVGAGI. CDR3 length equals 15 residues. CDR3 DNA: TGTGTCACAGCACCCCGAGATTTAGCCAAAAACATTCAGTACTTC. This sequence encodes CVTAPRDLAKNIQYF.

The chain uses TRBV25-1 and TRBJ2-7; D might be TRBD1 (5 bases). Trimming left V 1 base short and J 5 bases short, with 21 bases between. The CDR3 is 17 residues long. The V gene's germline CDR1 is MGHDK and CDR2 SYGVNS. CDR3 in amino acids: CASSELRSGAGSHEQYF. CDR3 nucleotide sequence: TGTGCCAGCAGTGAATTGCGGAGTGGGGCAGGGTCCCACGAGCAGTACTTC.

A few counts support this clone. The DNA is left out, because the CDR3 cannot be placed on it with certainty; the CDR3 is given as TCRdb lists it. This chain connects TRBV6-5 to TRBJ1-2; whether TRBD1, the table's D call, matches the DNA was not checked. The CDR3 numbers 12 amino acids, ends counted. Germline loops: CDR1 MNHEY, CDR2 SVGAGI. The CDR3: CASSFGPGGYTF.

This chain links TRBV9 with TRBJ2-6, with no clear D. The germline gives CDR1 SGDLS, CDR2 YYNGEE. Trimming left V 7 bases short and J 0 bases short, with 5 bases between. The CDR3 runs to 13 residues. The CDR3 DNA sequence: TGTGCCAGCTCTAACTCTGGGGCCAACGTCCTGACTTTC. Translating gives CASSNSGANVLTF.

The V and J genes are TRBV27 and TRBJ2-7, with D maybe TRBD1 (6 bases). Germline values: CDR1 MNHEY, CDR2 SMNVEV (reference sequence). Between the trimmed V and J ends, which lost 4 bases and 0 bases, there was a span of 7 bases. There are 13 residues in the CDR3. CDR3 protein: CASSWDISYEQYF. The CDR3 coding sequence is TGTGCCAGCAGTTGGGACATCTCCTACGAGCAGTACTTC.

This clone was seen a handful of times. V gene TRBV6-4 combines with J gene TRBJ2-6; weak D call: TRBD1 (5 bases). The V gene lost 8 bases and the J gene lost 1 base, with 9 bases spanning the gap. The germline V gene has CDR1 MRHNA and CDR2 SNTAGT. The CDR3 has 14 amino acids. In DNA form, the CDR3 reads TGTGCCAGCTCCCAGGGATCTGGGGCCAACGTCCTGACTTTC. Its translation is CASSQGSGANVLTF.